Presented here are 24 T cell receptor beta chains from one specimen sequenced in a study of memory B cells and T cells in multiple sclerosis. The antigens these receptors bind are not known. This table comes from immunoSEQ multiplex PCR, and its TCRdb copy is limited to in-frame clones, with some not included. The top ten hold 2.7% of the sample, which has roughly 30,000 clones, roughly 83% seen once. Stimulus-free culture yielded autoproliferating CFSE-dim and non-proliferating CFSE-high T cells, each sequenced separately. Approximately 5x10^7 CFSE-labeled PBMCs were cultured 7 to 8 days unstimulated, then replicate wells were pooled. Sequenced material: PBMCs from blood kept in culture. Receptor source: a human donor with multiple sclerosis.

CDR3 DNA sequence: TGTGCCGAAGGGGGTCTAGCGGGGTACAATGAGCAGTTCTTC. Amino acids: CAEGGLAGYNEQFF. This chain links TRBV11-2 with TRBJ2-1, with 9 positions matching TRBD2. The V gene's germline CDR1 is SGHAT and CDR2 FQNNGV. This CDR3 has 14 amino acids. The J segment lost 4 bases and the V segment lost 11 bases, leaving 9 bases of the junction unmatched.

This chain joins TRBV7-6 and TRBJ1-4; a weak D match, TRBD1 (5 bases). CDR1 and CDR2 from the germline V gene are SGHVS and FNYEAQ. The CDR3 consists of 16 residues. V dropped 4 bases and J dropped 0 bases, with 12 bases sitting between them. CDR3 bases: TGTGCCAGCAGCTGGGGGATCCCAGCAACTAATGAAAAACTGTTTTTT. Translated: CASSWGIPATNEKLFF. Filled out from reference TRBV7-6 and TRBJ1-4, the complete variable domain reads GAGVSQSPRYKVTKRGQDVALRCDPISGHVSLYWYRQALGQGPEFLTYFNYEAQQDKSGLPNDRFSAERPEGSISTLTIQRTEQRDSAMYRCASSWGIPATNEKLFFGSGTQLSVL.

The genes are TRBV28 and TRBJ2-3; 11 bases are a match to TRBD2. Germline V CDR1 and CDR2: MDHEN, SYDVKM. V dropped 7 bases and J dropped 4; count of bases not matched to a gene: 7. The CDR3 loop spans 15 amino acids. The DNA for the CDR3 is TGTGCCAGCATCACTAGCGGGAGTTTGGCAGATACGCAGTATTTT. Translation gives CASITSGSLADTQYF.

The gene calls are TRBV11-3 and TRBJ2-1; D gene unclear. Trimming pared 0 bases from V and 4 bases from J, leaving 10 bases between. The CDR3 loop spans 15 amino acids. CDR1 is SGHNT and CDR2 is YENEEA in the germline V gene. CDR3 bases: TGTGCCAGCAGCTTAGAGCAGCAGAATTACAATGAGCAGTTCTTC. Its protein is CASSLEQQNYNEQFF.

The chain recombines TRBV28 with TRBJ1-1; D not certain. This CDR3 comprises 11 residues. The germline CDR1 and CDR2 sequences are MDHEN and SYDVKM. Trimming removed 5 bases at V and 4 bases at J, with 5 bases between. This CDR3 reads CASSRRTEAFF. The CDR3 DNA follows: TGTGCCAGCAGTCGTCGCACTGAAGCTTTCTTT.

This rearrangement joins TRBV5-1 to TRBJ2-5; 11 bases map to TRBD2. CDR3 size: 14 residues. V trimming: 7 bases; J trimming: 5 bases; junction bases outside the gene matches: 7. CDR1 is SGHRS and CDR2 is YFSETQ in the germline V gene. CDR3 amino acids: CASATSGSMETQYF. DNA for the CDR3: TGCGCCAGCGCTACTAGCGGGAGTATGGAGACCCAGTACTTC. Together with reference TRBV5-1 and TRBJ2-5, the CDR3 gives the full variable domain: KAGVTQTPRYLIKTRGQQVTLSCSPISGHRSVSWYQQTPGQGLQFLFEYFSETQRNKGNFPGRFSGRQFSNSRSEMNVSTLELGDSALYLCASATSGSMETQYFGPGTRLLVL.

The gene calls are TRBV7-9 and TRBJ2-3, with D perhaps matching TRBD2 (6 bases). Germline V gene lookup returns CDR1 SEHNR and CDR2 FQNEAQ (reference sequence). This CDR3 comprises 17 residues. Trimming shortened V by 1 base and J by 0 bases, and 14 bases separated the two germline ends. CDR3: CASSLVPASESTDTQYF. DNA for the CDR3: TGTGCCAGCAGCTTAGTACCAGCTAGCGAGAGCACAGATACGCAGTATTTT. The full variable domain, in which reference TRBV7-9 and TRBJ2-3 provide the parts outside the CDR3, is DTGVSQNPRHKITKRGQNVTFRCDPISEHNRLYWYRQTLGQGPEFLTYFQNEAQLEKSRLLSDRFSAERPKGSFSTLEIQRTEQGDSAMYLCASSLVPASESTDTQYFGPGTRLTVL.

This clone was seen a single time. The chain joins TRBV2 to TRBJ1-4; a weak D match, TRBD1 (6 bases). The V end lost 5 bases, the J end lost 3 bases, and 13 bases lay between the germline ends. This CDR3 spans 15 amino acids. From germline, CDR1 is SNHLY and CDR2 FYNNEI. CDR3 nucleotide sequence: TGTGCCAGCAGTACCCGACAGGCCTCTAATGAAAAACTGTTTTTT. It encodes CASSTRQASNEKLFF.

This chain connects TRBV6-6 to TRBJ1-6; D possibly corresponds to TRBD1 (5 bases). V lost 4 bases and J 8 bases, leaving 15 bases between the germline ends. The CDR3 has 15 amino acids. Germline assignment: CDR1 MNHNY and CDR2 SVGAGI (reference sequence). CDR3 protein: CASSSRRGRDSPLHF. CDR3 DNA sequence: TGTGCCAGCAGTTCCCGGCGGGGGAGGGATTCACCCCTCCACTTT.

This clone occurred once. The genes are TRBV6-1 and TRBJ1-2; D gene ambiguous. The ends were cut back, 10 bases at V and 5 bases at J, with 8 bases in the middle. Germline loops: CDR1 MNHNS, CDR2 SASEGT. CDR3 length: 10 amino acids. The chain's CDR3 is CAIGSYGYTF. DNA for the CDR3: TGTGCCATTGGTAGTTATGGCTACACCTTC.

Here the CDR3 reads CASTIDRSYEQYF. The CDR3 DNA reads TGTGCCAGCACCATAGACCGCTCCTACGAGCAGTACTTC. The chain recombines TRBV21-1 with TRBJ2-7. TRBV21-1 is listed as a pseudogene. The CDR3 runs 13 residues.

This rearrangement joins TRBV27 to TRBJ1-6; 9 nucleotides align to TRBD1. CDR3 length: 14 amino acids. CDR1 and CDR2 (germline): MNHEY, SMNVEV (reference sequence). V lost 6 bases, J lost 8 bases, and 5 bases stayed unmatched. The CDR3 DNA is TGTGCCAGCAGCGCCGGGACAGGGTATTCACCCCTCCACTTT. Translating it yields CASSAGTGYSPLHF.

The J gene is TRBJ2-5, the V gene TRBV5-5; D perhaps matches TRBD1 (6 bases). Looked up from germline, CDR1 is SGHKS and CDR2 is YYEKEE (reference sequence). Trimming removed 0 bases from V and 4 bases from J, with 7 bases in between. The CDR3 runs 13 residues. The CDR3 sequence: CASSLGTAETQYF. In DNA form, the CDR3 reads TGTGCCAGCAGCTTGGGGACAGCAGAGACCCAGTACTTC.

The count of this clone is one. This chain joins TRBV6-1 and TRBJ1-1, with a weak D call TRBD1 (6 bases). The CDR3 has 15 residues. Germline loops: CDR1 MNHNS, CDR2 SASEGT. V shed 3 bases and J shed 3 bases, with 14 bases lying between them. CDR3 sequence (DNA): TGTGCCAGCAGTGACAGGACAGCCCTGGACACTGAAGCTTTCTTT. Its protein is CASSDRTALDTEAFF.

This chain uses TRBV6-5 with TRBJ1-1; D is uncertain. The CDR3 covers 13 residues. Deletions cut 0 bases from V and 1 base from J, with 3 bases between. Germline V CDR1 and CDR2: MNHEY, SVGAGI. In nucleotides, the CDR3 is TGTGCCAGCAGTTACTCAAAGAACACTGAAGCTTTCTTT. Its translation: CASSYSKNTEAFF.

The chain is built from TRBV2 and TRBJ1-2, with D maybe TRBD1 (5 bases). This CDR3 has 13 amino acids. Germline V CDR1 and CDR2: SNHLY, FYNNEI. Trimming took 7 bases from V and 3 from J, leaving 12 bases between them. The DNA of the CDR3 is TGTGCCAGCACTCTGGGGGTGGACTATGGCTACACCTTC. It codes for CASTLGVDYGYTF.

The chain links TRBV5-4 to TRBJ2-7, with TRBD2 matching 7 bases. V was clipped by 0 bases and J by 4 bases; unmatched bases: 10. This CDR3 has 16 residues. CDR1 SGHNT and CDR2 YYREEE come from the germline V gene (reference sequence). CDR3 residues: CASSLVLAGVEYEQYF. CDR3 nucleotides: TGTGCCAGCAGCTTGGTTCTGGCGGGGGTTGAATACGAGCAGTACTTC.

This rearrangement joins TRBV7-2 to TRBJ2-1; TRBD1 or TRBD2 may be the D gene (6 bases each). Germline assignment: CDR1 SGHTA and CDR2 FQGNSA. This CDR3 region has 14 residues. The ends were cut back, 1 base at V and 8 bases at J, with 12 bases in the middle. The DNA for the CDR3 is TGTGCCAGCAGCTTAGAAGGGGGGCTCGATGAGCAGTTCTTC. This sequence encodes CASSLEGGLDEQFF.

V is TRBV6-6 and J is TRBJ2-3; D may be TRBD2 (5 bases). V gave up 0 bases and J gave up 0 bases, with 7 bases separating them. Looked up from germline, CDR1 is MNHNY and CDR2 is SVGAGI (reference sequence). This CDR3 has 15 amino acids. CDR3 region: CASSYSAGSTDTQYF. The CDR3 DNA reads TGTGCCAGCAGTTACTCGGCGGGTAGCACAGATACGCAGTATTTT.

The chain links TRBV7-2 to TRBJ1-5; no clear D gene. Germline lookup yields CDR1 SGHTA and CDR2 FQGNSA. This CDR3 comprises 15 residues. V shed 7 bases and J shed 0 bases, with 13 bases lying between them. DNA of the CDR3: TGTGCCAGCAAAGCGACACATTATAGCAATCAGCCCCAGCATTTT. Amino acids: CASKATHYSNQPQHF.

The chain uses TRBV28 and TRBJ1-4; the match to TRBD1 covers 7 bases. CDR1 is MDHEN and CDR2 is SYDVKM in the germline V gene. The CDR3 has 15 residues. After removal of 7 bases from V and 4 bases from J, the junction contained 9 bases not matched to a gene. CDR3 sequence reads: CASTYGDRLNEKLFF. The CDR3 bases are TGTGCCAGCACCTATGGGGACAGACTTAATGAAAAACTGTTTTTT.

V is TRBV5-1 and J is TRBJ2-1; 10 bases line up with TRBD2. The V segment lost 2 bases and the J segment 1 base; nucleotides outside the gene matches: 3. The CDR3 is made up of 16 amino acids. From germline, CDR1 is SGHRS and CDR2 YFSETQ. The CDR3 nucleotides read TGCGCCAGCAGCTTCGGACTAGCGGCTTCCTACAATGAGCAGTTCTTC. Its protein is CASSFGLAASYNEQFF.

The chain combines TRBV7-2 with TRBJ2-1, with D possibly matching TRBD2 (6 bases). The V end lost 5 bases, the J end lost 1 base, and 12 bases lay between the germline ends. The length of the CDR3 is 15 residues. Germline loops: CDR1 SGHTA, CDR2 FQGNSA. CDR3 loop: CASSPRDLSYNEQFF. CDR3 DNA sequence: TGTGCCAGCAGCCCTAGGGACTTGTCCTACAATGAGCAGTTCTTC.

This clone turned up a few times. V and J are TRBV7-9 and TRBJ1-4; D is uncertain. There are 15 residues in the CDR3. Between the trimmed V and J ends, which lost 5 bases and 4 bases, there was a span of 14 bases. Germline V gives CDR1 SEHNR, CDR2 FQNEAQ (reference sequence). Here the CDR3 DNA reads TGTGCCAGCAGCCGTGGCCGGAGCCATAATGAAAAACTGTTTTTT. Translation gives CASSRGRSHNEKLFF.